A selection of T cell receptor beta chains follows, all from one sample in a study of T cell responses to AZD1222 COVID-19 vaccine. The method was immunoSEQ multiplex PCR; TCRdb's version includes in-frame clones alone and lacks a portion of them. The repertoire holds approximately 97,000 clones, approximately 91% seen once, with around 6.8% in the top ten. The material was peripheral blood, obtained on day 0 of AZD1222 vaccination. These receptors all come from an adult in good health. The CDR3 runs from the conserved cysteine through the conserved F or W. Fields, in order: V gene, J gene, D gene, CDR3 protein. A D gene is named only where the DNA matches it firmly.

>TRBV19|TRBJ2-1|TRBD2
CASSSPLAGTYNEQFF
>TRBV7-9|TRBJ1-5|.
CASSPDTYSNQPQHF
>TRBV3-1/TRBV3-2|TRBJ1-5|TRBD1
CASSQDRVGGQPQHF
>TRBV6-4|TRBJ2-3|TRBD2
CASSGGGHTDTQYF
>TRBV7-8|TRBJ1-2|.
CASSFDGRGGYTF
>TRBV30|TRBJ1-6|TRBD1
CAWSVGQANSPLHF
>TRBV18|TRBJ1-1|.
CASSPPSSNTEAFF
>TRBV28|TRBJ2-7|TRBD1
CASSVQGNEQYF
>TRBV28|TRBJ1-2|.
CASSLQGIRGTRDYGYTF
>TRBV12-5|TRBJ1-5|.
CASGPPTGQAQPQHF
>TRBV6-5|TRBJ2-2|TRBD1
CASSYLQGAGGELFF
>TRBV28|TRBJ1-2|.
CASSFENYGYTF
>TRBV19|TRBJ1-5|TRBD1
CASSIQGYQPQHF
>TRBV11-2|TRBJ1-2|.
CASSPVSGYGYTF
>TRBV7-9|TRBJ2-3|.
CATRSYDTQYF
>TRBV13|TRBJ2-4|TRBD2
CASSSGQGGDIQYF
>TRBV6-5|TRBJ2-2|.
CASQRLGTPPGELFF
>TRBV13|TRBJ1-2|TRBD1
CASSLDRDYGYTF
>TRBV9|TRBJ1-4|.
CASSSLDEKLFF
>TRBV12-3/TRBV12-4|TRBJ2-7|.
CASSFFYEQYF
>TRBV7-9|TRBJ1-2|.
CASSHSMGYGYTF
>TRBV7-9|TRBJ1-5|TRBD1
CASSRTGNQPQHF
>TRBV2|TRBJ2-5|.
CASSGVRGETQYF
>TRBV15|TRBJ1-4|TRBD1
CATSANRGRYEKLFF
>TRBV9|TRBJ2-7|.
CASSGSSYEQYF
>TRBV18|TRBJ1-6|TRBD1
CASSPQDRGNSPLHF
>TRBV3-1/TRBV3-2|TRBJ2-7|.
CASSAGTNYEQYF
>TRBV7-9|TRBJ2-5|.
CASIRLGAGETQYF